This TCR beta chain derives from a study of Siglec-9 on CD8 T cells in melanoma. Sequencing used immunoSEQ multiplex PCR; TCRdb keeps in-frame clones, though not all of them. The table lists 36,000 or so clones, roughly 80% of them singletons, with over 1.5% in the top ten. A remark on this clone: Its target is not known.

Study-level findings and limits: An effector memory CD8+ T-cell subset seemingly accumulating in melanoma was reportedly marked and regulated by Siglec-9.

The source is a human donor in good health. Sequenced: Siglec-9- CD8+ T cells sorted from blood.

Here the CDR3 reads CASSYTEGPYEQFF. In DNA form, the CDR3 reads TGTGCCAGCAGTTACACGGAGGGCCCCTATGAGCAGTTCTTC. The chain couples TRBV6-6 to TRBJ2-1; weak D call: TRBD2 (6 bases). This CDR3 region has 14 residues. The V gene lost 2 bases and the J gene lost 8 bases, with 13 bases spanning the gap. Germline lookup yields CDR1 MNHNY and CDR2 SVGAGI (reference sequence).